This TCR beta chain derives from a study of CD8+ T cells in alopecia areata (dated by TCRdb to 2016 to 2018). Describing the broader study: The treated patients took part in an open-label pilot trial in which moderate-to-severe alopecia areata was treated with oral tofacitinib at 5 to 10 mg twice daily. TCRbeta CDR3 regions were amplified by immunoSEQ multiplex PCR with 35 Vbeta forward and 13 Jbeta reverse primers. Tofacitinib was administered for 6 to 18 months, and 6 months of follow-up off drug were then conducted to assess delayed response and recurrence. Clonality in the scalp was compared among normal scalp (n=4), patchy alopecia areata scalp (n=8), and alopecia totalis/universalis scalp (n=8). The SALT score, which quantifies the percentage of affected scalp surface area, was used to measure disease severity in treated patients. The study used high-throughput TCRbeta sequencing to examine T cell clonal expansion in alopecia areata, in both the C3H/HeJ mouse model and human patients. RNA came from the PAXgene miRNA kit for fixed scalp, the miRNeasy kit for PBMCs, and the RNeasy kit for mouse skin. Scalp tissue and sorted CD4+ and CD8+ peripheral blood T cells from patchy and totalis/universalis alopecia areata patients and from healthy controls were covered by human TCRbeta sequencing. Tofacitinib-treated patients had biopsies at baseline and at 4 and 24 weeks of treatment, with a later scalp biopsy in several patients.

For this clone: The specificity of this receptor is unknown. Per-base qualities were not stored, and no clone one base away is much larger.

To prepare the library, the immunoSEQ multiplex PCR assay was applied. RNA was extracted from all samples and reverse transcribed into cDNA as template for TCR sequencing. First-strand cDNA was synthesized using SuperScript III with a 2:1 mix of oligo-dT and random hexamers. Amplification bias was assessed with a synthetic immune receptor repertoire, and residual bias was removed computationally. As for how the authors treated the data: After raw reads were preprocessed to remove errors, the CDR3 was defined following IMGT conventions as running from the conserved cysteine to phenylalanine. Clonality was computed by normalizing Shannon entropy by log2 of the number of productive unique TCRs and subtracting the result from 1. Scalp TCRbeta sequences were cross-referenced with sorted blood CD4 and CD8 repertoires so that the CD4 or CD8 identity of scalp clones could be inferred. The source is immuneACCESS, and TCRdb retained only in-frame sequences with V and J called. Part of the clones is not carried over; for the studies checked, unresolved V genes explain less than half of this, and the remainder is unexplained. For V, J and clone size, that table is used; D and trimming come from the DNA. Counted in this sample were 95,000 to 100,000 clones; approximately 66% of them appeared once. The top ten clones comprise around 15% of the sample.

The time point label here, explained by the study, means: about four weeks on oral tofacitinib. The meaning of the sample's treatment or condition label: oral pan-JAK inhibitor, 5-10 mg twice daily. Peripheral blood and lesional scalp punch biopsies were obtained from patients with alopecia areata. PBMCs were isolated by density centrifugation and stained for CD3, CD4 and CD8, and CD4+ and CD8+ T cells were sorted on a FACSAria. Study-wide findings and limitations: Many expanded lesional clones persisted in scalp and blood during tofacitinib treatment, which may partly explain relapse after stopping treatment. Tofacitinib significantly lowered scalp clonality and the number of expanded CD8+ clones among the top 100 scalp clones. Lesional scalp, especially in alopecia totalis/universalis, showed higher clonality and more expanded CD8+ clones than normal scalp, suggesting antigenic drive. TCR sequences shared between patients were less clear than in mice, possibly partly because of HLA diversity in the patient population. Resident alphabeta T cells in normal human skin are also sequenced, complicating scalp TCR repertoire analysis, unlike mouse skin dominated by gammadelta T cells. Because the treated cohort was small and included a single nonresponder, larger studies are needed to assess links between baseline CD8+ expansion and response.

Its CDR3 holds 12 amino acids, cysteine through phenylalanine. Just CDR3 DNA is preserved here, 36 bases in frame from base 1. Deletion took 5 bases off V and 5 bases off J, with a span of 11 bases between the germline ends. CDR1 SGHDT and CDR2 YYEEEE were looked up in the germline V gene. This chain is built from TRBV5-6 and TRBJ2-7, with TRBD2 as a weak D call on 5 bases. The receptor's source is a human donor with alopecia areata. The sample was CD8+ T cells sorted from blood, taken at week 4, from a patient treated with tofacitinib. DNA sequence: TGTGCCAGCAGTGACGGACTTGACGAGCAGTACTTC. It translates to CASSDGLDEQYF.